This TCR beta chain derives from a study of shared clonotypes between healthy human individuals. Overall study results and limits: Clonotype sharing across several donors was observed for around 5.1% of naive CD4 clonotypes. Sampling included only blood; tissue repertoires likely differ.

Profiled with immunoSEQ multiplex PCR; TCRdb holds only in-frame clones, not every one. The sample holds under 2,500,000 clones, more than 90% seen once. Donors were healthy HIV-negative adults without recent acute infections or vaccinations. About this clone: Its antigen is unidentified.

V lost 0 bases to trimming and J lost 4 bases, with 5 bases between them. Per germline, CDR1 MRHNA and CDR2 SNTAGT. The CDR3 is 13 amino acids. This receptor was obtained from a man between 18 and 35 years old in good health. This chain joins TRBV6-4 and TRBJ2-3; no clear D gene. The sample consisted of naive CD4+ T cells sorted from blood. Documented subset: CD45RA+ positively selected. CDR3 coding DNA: TGTGCCAGCAGTGACTCCCGATCAGATACGCAGTATTTT. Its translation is CASSDSRSDTQYF.